This record concerns one T cell receptor beta chain sequence. This entry comes from a study of control samples from healthy donors and cancer patients. Assay used: immunoSEQ multiplex PCR; TCRdb lists only in-frame clones, some missing. Of some 77,000 clones in the sample, 85% to 90% were seen once. Trimming pared 6 bases from V and 5 bases from J, leaving 16 bases between. Germline values: CDR1 SEHNR, CDR2 FQNEAQ (reference sequence). There are 14 residues in the CDR3. The chain is built from TRBV7-9 and TRBJ1-1, with D possibly TRBD1 on 6 matching bases. The source is an older woman in good health. Sequenced sample: blood. CDR3 in DNA: TGTGCCAGCAGTTTTGGACAGAGAGGGACTGAAGCTTTCTTT. Translated: CASSFGQRGTEAFF.